This T cell receptor beta chain was documented in a study of blood T cell repertoires in COVID-19. The data were produced by immunoSEQ multiplex PCR, yet TCRdb's version contains in-frame clones alone and is incomplete. The sample contains 140,000 or so clones, about 80% of which appear only once. V shed 0 bases and J 4 bases; nucleotides not matched to a gene: 3. This CDR3 region has 15 residues. CDR1 is MNHEY, CDR2 SMNVEV, per germline (reference sequence). The chain couples TRBV27 to TRBJ2-1, with TRBD2 matching 7 bases. The source material was peripheral blood. This TCR was recovered from a man in his 70s who had recovered from COVID-19. The DNA for the CDR3 is TGTGCCAGCAGTTTATCTTGGGGGGGGTACAATGAGCAGTTCTTC. Protein product: CASSLSWGGYNEQFF.